This section outlines one T cell receptor beta chain sequence together with its context. Antigen unknown. The sample belongs to a study of T cell responses to AZD1222 COVID-19 vaccine. Repertoires were generated with immunoSEQ multiplex PCR, while TCRdb's copy carries only in-frame clones and drops some. There are 150,000 to 200,000 clones in the sample; more than 75% occur only once, and 2.5% to 3% lies in the top ten. The ends were cut back, 3 bases at V and 5 bases at J, with 10 bases in the middle. The CDR3 contains 12 residues. Germline CDR1 reads DFQATT; CDR2 reads SNEGSKA (reference sequence). Notes on the study in general: Variant regions that are unmutated are reportedly the target of nearly half of spike-specific TCRs. Two doses of AZD1222 preceded a rise in Spike-specific TCR breadth and depth. Vaccine-related CD4 TCRs covered spike, predominating at 160-218 and 743-854. AZD1222 recipients seropositive at baseline numbered only six or seven.

The J gene is TRBJ2-5, the V gene TRBV20-1, with D tentatively TRBD1 (5 bases). This specimen consisted of peripheral blood, obtained on day 0 of MenACWY control vaccination. This sequence was found in an adult in good health. This chain's CDR3 is CSASFGAETQYF. CDR3 nucleotide sequence: TGCAGTGCTAGTTTTGGGGCTGAGACCCAGTACTTC.